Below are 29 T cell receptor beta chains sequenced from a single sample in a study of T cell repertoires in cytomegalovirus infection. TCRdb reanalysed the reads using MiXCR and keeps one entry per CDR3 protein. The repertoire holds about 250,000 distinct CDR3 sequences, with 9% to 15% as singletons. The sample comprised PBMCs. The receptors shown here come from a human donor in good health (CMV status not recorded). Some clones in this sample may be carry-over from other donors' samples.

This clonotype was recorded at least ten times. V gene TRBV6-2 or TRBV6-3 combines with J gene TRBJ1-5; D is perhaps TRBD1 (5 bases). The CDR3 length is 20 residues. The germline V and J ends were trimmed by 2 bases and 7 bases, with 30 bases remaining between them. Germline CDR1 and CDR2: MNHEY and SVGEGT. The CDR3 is CASSYRESGAYFGYPQPQHF. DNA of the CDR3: TGTGCCAGCAGTTACCGAGAATCCGGGGCCTATTTCGGGTATCCGCAGCCCCAGCATTTT.

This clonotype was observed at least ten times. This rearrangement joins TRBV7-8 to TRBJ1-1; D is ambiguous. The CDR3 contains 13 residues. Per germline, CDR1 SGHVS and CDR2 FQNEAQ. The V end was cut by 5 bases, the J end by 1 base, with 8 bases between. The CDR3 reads CASSITQNTEAFF. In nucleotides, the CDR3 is TGTGCCAGCAGCATAACGCAGAACACTGAAGCTTTCTTT.

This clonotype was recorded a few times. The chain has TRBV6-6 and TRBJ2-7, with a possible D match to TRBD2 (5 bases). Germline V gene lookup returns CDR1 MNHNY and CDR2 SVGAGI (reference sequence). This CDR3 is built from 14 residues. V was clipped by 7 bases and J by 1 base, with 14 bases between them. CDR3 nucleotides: TGTGCCAGCACCCGACTCGGGGAGTCCTACGAGCAGTACTTC. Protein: CASTRLGESYEQYF.

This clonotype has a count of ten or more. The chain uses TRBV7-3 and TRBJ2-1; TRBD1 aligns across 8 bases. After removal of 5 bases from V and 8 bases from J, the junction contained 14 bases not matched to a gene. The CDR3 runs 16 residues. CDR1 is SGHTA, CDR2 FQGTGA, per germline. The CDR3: CASSLGQDRAMDEQFF. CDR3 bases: TGTGCCAGCAGCCTAGGCCAGGACAGGGCAATGGATGAGCAGTTCTTC.

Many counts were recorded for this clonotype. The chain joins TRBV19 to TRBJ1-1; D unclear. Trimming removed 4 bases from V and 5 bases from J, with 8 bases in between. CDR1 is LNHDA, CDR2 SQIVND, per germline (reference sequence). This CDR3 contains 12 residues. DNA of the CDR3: TGTGCCAGTAGTACATTTGGAACTGAAGCTTTCTTT. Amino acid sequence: CASSTFGTEAFF.

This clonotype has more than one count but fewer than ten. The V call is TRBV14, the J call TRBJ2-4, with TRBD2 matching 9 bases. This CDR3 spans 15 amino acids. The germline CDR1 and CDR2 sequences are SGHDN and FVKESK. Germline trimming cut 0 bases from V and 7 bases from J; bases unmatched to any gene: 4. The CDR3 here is CASSQEAGGSNIQYF. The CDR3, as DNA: TGTGCCAGCAGCCAAGAGGCGGGAGGGTCGAACATTCAGTACTTC.

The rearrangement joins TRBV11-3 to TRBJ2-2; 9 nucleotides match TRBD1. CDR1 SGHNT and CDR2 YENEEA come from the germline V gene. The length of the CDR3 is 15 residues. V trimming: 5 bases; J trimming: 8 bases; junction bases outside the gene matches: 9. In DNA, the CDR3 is TGTGCCAGCAGCCGCAGGACAGGGGAGTCAGGGGAGCTGTTTTTT. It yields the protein CASSRRTGESGELFF.

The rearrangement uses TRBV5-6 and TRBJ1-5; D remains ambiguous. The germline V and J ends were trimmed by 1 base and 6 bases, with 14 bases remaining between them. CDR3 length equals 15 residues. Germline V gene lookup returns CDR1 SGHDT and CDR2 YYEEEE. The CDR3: CASSLPPKGGQPQHF. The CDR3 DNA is TGTGCCAGCAGCTTGCCCCCAAAAGGCGGTCAGCCCCAGCATTTT.

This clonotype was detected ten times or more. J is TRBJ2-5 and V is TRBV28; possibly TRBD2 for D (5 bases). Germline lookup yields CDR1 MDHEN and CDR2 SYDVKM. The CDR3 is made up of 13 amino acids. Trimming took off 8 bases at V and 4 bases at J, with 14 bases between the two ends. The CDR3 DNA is TGTGCCAGCTCTTCGGAGGTAGGAGAGACCCAGTACTTC. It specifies CASSSEVGETQYF.

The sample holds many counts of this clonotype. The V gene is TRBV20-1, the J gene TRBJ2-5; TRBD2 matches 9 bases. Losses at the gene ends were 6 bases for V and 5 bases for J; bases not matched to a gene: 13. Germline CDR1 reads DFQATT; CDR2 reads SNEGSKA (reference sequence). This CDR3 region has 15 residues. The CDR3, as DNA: TGCAGTGCCCCCACCCGAGCGGGGGGATACGAGACCCAGTACTTC. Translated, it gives CSAPTRAGGYETQYF.

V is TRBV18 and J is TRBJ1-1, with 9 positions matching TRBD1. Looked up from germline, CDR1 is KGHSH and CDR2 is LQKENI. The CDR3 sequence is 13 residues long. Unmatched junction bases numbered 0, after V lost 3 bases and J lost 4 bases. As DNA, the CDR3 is TGTGCCAGCTCACCGGGACAGGGCACTGAAGCTTTCTTT. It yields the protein CASSPGQGTEAFF.

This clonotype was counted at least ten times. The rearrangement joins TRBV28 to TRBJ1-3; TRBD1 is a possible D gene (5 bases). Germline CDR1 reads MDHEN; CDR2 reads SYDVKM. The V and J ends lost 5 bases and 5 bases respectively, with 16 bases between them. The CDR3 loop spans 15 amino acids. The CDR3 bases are TGTGCCAGCAGTACCGGGACGGATTCTCGAAACACCATATATTTT. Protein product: CASSTGTDSRNTIYF.

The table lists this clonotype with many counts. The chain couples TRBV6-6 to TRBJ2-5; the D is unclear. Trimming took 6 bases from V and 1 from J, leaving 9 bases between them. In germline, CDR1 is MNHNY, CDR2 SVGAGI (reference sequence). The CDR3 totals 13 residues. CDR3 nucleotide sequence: TGTGCCAGCAGAGAGAGAATCCAAGAGACCCAGTACTTC. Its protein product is CASRERIQETQYF.

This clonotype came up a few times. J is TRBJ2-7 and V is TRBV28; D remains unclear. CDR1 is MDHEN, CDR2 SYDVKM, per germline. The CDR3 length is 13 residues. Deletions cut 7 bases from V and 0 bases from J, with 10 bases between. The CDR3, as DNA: TGTGCCAGCACAGGTTCGAGCTCCTACGAGCAGTACTTC. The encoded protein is CASTGSSSYEQYF.

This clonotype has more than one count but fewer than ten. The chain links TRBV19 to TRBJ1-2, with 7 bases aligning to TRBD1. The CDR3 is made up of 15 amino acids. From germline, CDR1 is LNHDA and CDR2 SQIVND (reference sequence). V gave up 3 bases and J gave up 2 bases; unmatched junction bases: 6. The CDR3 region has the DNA TGTGCCAGTAGTATCCGGCAGGGGGTGAACTATGGCTACACCTTC. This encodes CASSIRQGVNYGYTF.

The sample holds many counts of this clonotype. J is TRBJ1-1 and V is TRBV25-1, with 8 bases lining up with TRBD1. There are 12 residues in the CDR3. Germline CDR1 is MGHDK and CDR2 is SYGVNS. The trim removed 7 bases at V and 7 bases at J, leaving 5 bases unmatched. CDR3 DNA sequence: TGTGCCAGCACCCCGGGGACAGGTGAAGCTTTCTTT. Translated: CASTPGTGEAFF.

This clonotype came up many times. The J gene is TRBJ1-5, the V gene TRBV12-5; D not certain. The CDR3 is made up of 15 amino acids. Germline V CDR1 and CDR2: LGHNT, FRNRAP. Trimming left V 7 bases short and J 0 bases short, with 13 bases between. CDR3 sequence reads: CASATGAHSNQPQHF. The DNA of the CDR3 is TGTGCTAGTGCCACGGGAGCCCATAGCAATCAGCCCCAGCATTTT.

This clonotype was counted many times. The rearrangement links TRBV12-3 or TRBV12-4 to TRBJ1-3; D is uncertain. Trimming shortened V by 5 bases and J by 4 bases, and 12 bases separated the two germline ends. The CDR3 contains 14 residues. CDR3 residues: CASSPPTAGNTIYF. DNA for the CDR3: TGTGCCAGCAGTCCCCCCACGGCCGGAAACACCATATATTTT.

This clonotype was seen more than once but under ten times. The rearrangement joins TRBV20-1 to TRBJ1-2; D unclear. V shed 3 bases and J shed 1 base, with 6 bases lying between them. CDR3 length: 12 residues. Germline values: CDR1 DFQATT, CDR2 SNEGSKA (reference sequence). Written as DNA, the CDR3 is TGCAGTGCTAGTAGATTTAACTATGGCTACACCTTC. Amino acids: CSASRFNYGYTF.

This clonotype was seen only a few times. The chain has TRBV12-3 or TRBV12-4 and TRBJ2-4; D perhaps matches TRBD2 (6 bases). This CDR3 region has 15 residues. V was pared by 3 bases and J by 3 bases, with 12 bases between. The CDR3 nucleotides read TGTGCCAGCAGTTTGTTGACGGGAGTCAAAAACATTCAGTACTTC. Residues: CASSLLTGVKNIQYF.

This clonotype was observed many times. CDR3 sequence reads: CSAFMTGGLQETQYF. The CDR3 coding sequence is TGCAGTGCTTTCATGACAGGGGGCCTACAAGAGACCCAGTACTTC. The gene calls are TRBV20-1 and TRBJ2-5; TRBD1 matches at 10 bases. V lost 5 bases and J lost 2; bases outside the gene matches: 8. The length of the CDR3 is 15 residues. Germline V gene data show CDR1 as DFQATT and CDR2 as SNEGSKA (reference sequence).

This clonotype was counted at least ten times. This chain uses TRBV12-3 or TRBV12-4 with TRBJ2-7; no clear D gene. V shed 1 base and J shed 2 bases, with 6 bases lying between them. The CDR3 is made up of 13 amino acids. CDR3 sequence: CASSLEGPYEQYF. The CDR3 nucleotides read TGTGCCAGCAGTTTAGAAGGTCCCTACGAGCAGTACTTC.

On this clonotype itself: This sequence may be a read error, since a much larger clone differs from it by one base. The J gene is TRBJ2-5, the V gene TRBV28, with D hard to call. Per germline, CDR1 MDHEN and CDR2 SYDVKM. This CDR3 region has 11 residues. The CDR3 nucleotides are TGTGCCAGCCGGTCACAAGAGACCAAGTACTTC. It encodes CASRSQETKYF.

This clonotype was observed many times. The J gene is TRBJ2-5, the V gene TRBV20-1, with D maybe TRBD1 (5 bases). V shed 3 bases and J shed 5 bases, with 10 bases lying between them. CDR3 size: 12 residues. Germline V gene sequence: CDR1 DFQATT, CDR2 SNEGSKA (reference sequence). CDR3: CSASPRAETQYF. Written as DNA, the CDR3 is TGCAGTGCTAGTCCCAGGGCGGAGACCCAGTACTTC.

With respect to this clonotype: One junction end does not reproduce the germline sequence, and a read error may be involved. CDR3 nucleotides: TGCGGTGCTAGAGCAGGCCAGGGTGGTACTGAAGCTTTCTTT. This codes for CGARAGQGGTEAFF. The chain employs TRBV20-1 and TRBJ1-1, with D possibly TRBD1 on 5 matching bases. CDR3 size: 14 residues. In germline, CDR1 is DFQATT, CDR2 SNEGSKA (reference sequence).

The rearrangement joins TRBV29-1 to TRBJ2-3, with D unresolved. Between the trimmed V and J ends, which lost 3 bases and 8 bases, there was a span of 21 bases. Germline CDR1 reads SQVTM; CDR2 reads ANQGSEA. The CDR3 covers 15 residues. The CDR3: CSVEDWRSELGTQYF. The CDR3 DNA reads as TGCAGCGTTGAGGATTGGCGCTCTGAGCTGGGTACGCAGTATTTT.

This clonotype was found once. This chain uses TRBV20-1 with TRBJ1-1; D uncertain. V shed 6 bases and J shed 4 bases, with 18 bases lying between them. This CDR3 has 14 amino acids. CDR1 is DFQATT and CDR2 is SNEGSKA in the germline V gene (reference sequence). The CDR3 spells CSATGLVAGTEAFF. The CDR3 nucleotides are TGCAGTGCCACCGGGCTGGTGGCGGGCACTGAAGCTTTCTTT.

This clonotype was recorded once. In DNA, the CDR3 is TGTGCCAGCAGCGTGGGCCCTAGGATCGGGGAGCTGTTTTTT. Translation: CASSVGPRIGELFF. The chain has TRBV9 and TRBJ2-2; D call uncertain. The V gene lost 2 bases and the J gene lost 7 bases, with 12 bases spanning the gap. The length of the CDR3 is 14 residues. Germline values: CDR1 SGDLS, CDR2 YYNGEE.

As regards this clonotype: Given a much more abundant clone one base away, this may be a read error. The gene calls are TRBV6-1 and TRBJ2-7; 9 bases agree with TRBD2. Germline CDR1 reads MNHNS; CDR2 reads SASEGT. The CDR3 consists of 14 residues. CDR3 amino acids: CASRRTSETYKQYF. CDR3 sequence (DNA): TGTGCCAGCAGGAGGACTAGCGAGACCTACAAGCAGTACTTC.